The T cell receptor beta chain under discussion was sequenced for a study of T-cell memory formation after mild COVID-19 (dated by TCRdb to the early 2020s). Background on the whole study: TCR sequence clusters from the two donors were found to be largely donor specific. In two donors, T-cell clones that expanded and contracted after mild COVID-19 were followed by sequencing TCRalpha and TCRbeta repertoires longitudinally. The cohort comprised two young, previously healthy adult volunteers, one female and one male.

Broader findings and caveats from the paper: Only two mild cases were covered in the study, and larger cohorts including severe cases with pre-infection samples were considered necessary. Contracting CD4+ clones were located mainly in the CM and EM memory subsets, whereas CD8+ clones were found to be enriched in EMRA. Some responding clones were found in pre-infection memory, which suggests that pre-existing cross-reactive memory T cells took part in the SARS-CoV-2 response. SARS-CoV-2 specificity of the second-wave clones peaking on day 37 was not confirmed. Clones contracting from day 15 to 85 had balanced CD4/CD8 phenotypes, while a second wave expanding from day 15 to 37 was biased towards CD4+.

Remarks on this clonotype: Its recognized antigen is unknown. One base away there is no much larger clone; base qualities are not given.

Sequencer: Illumina NovaSeq 6000. cDNA libraries for TCRalpha and TCRbeta were prepared by 5'RACE using constant-segment primers, with sample barcodes and unique molecular identifiers added. RNA was extracted from every sample with Trizol reagent. Amplification of the libraries took two PCR steps, and the second step added a second sample barcode plus Illumina TruSeq adapters. The libraries were sequenced on an Illumina NovaSeq using 2 x 150 bp paired-end reads. From the authors' description of their analysis: Reads were demultiplexed and collapsed into UMI-guided consensus sequences with migec v1.2.7. With mixcr v2.1.11, UMI consensuses were aligned to TRA and TRB V and J templates and assembled into clonotypes. A clonotype was counted as expanded or contracted only when both edgeR and NoisET called the clonotype significant, with the noise models trained on biological replicates. edgeR calls used a false discovery rate-adjusted p below 0.01 and a log2 fold-change threshold of 1. As an exploratory analysis of dynamics, max-normalized trajectories of the 1000 most abundant clonotypes were examined with PCA combined with hierarchical clustering. Separately sequenced CD4+ and CD8+ repertoires were used to assign a CD4 or CD8 phenotype to each responding clone. TCRdb applied fastp at Q25 and MiXCR to the public reads, then kept only in-frame beta chains. CDR3 protein duplicates are merged, each entry listing the most common genes and DNA. The V and J calls follow TCRdb's processing rather than the paper's. This sample comprises hundreds of thousands of distinct CDR3 sequences, roughly 20% of them detected only once. The top ten clonotypes cover about 8.4% of the sample.

CDR1 and CDR2 (SGHRS, YFSETQ) derive from the germline V gene. V and J lose 4 bases and 1 base, and a span of 14 bases separates them. Measured from the cysteine to the phenylalanine, the CDR3 is 15 residues long. CDR3 DNA is the only sequence kept; it has 45 bases, read in frame from the first base. PBMCs were isolated by Ficoll-Paque density gradient centrifugation. Sequenced material: PBMCs or a T cell subset sorted from them (not recorded which). This sequence was found in an adult woman who had mild COVID-19 (a few samples of this study predate the infection). The sample titles of this study are shuffled in the database, so cell type and time point are left out; the donor was told from shared clones. Rearrangement joined TRBV5-1 to TRBJ1-1; possibly the D gene is TRBD1, per 6 matching bases. The CDR3 protein is CASSPDRMGNTEAFF. The nucleotides are TGCGCCAGCAGCCCAGACAGGATGGGGAACACTGAAGCTTTCTTT.